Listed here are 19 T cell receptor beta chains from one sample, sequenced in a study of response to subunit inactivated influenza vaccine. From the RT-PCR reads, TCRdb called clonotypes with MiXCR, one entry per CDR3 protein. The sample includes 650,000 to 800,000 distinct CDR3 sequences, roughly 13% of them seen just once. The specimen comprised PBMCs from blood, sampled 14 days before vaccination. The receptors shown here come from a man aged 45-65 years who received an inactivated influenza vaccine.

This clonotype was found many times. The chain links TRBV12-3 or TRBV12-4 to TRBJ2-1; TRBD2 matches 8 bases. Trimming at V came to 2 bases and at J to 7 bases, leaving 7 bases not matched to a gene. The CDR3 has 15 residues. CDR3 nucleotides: TGTGCCAGCAGTTTAACGGGAGGGATTGGGAATGAGCAGTTCTTC. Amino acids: CASSLTGGIGNEQFF.

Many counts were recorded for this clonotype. The CDR3 protein is CASSREAGGNQPQHF. CDR3 DNA sequence: TGTGCCAGCAGCCGGGAGGCAGGGGGCAATCAGCCCCAGCATTTT. This chain connects TRBV12-3 or TRBV12-4 to TRBJ1-5; D possibly corresponds to TRBD1 (6 bases). Deletions cut 6 bases from V and 2 bases from J, with 14 bases between. CDR3 length: 15 residues.

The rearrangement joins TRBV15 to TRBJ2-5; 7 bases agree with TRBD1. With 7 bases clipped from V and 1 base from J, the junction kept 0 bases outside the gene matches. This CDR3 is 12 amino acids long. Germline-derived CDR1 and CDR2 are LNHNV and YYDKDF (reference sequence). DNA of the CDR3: TGTGCCACCACAGGGGGCCAAGAGACCCAGTACTTC. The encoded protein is CATTGGQETQYF. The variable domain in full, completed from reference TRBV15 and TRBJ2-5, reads DAMVIQNPRYQVTQFGKPVTLSCSQTLNHNVMYWYQQKSSQAPKLLFHYYDKDFNNEADTPDNFQSRRPNTSFCFLDIRSPGLGDTAMYLCATTGGQETQYFGPGTRLLVL.

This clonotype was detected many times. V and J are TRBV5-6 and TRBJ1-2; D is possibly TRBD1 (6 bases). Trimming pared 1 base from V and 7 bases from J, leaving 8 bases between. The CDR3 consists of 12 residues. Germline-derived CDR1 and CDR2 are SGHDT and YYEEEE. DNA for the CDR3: TGTGCCAGCAGCTTGACAGGGTTTGGCTACACCTTC. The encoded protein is CASSLTGFGYTF.

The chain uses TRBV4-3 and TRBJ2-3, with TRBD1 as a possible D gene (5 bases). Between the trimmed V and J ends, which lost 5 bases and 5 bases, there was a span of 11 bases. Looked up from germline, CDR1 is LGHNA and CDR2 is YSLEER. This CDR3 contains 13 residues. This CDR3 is CASSSRVGDTQYF. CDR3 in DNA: TGCGCCAGCAGCTCCAGGGTAGGAGATACGCAGTATTTT.

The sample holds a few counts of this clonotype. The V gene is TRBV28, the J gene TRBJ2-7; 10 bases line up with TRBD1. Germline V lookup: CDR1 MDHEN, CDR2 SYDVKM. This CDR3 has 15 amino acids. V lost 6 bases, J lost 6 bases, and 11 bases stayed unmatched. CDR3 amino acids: CASSNAGQGIAEQYF. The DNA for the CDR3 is TGTGCCAGCAGCAACGCGGGACAGGGGATCGCCGAGCAGTACTTC.

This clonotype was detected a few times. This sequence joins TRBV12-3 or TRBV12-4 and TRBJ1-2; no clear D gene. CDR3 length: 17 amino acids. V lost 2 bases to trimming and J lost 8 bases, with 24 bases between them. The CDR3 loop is CASSLKRGGNLGGGYTF. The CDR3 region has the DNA TGTGCCAGCAGTTTAAAAAGAGGAGGGAACCTGGGAGGCGGCTACACCTTC.

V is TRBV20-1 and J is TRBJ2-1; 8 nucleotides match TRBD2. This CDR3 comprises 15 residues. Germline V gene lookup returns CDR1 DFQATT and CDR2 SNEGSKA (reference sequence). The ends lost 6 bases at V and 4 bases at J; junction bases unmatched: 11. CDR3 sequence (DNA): TGCAGTGCCCGGGGGGGGCCTAGCGGGTACAATGAGCAGTTCTTC. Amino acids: CSARGGPSGYNEQFF.

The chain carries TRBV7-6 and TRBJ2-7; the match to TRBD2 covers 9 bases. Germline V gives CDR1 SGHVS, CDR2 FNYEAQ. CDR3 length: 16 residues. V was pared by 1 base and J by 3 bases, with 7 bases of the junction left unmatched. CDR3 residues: CASSLGAGGNLYEQYF. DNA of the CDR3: TGTGCCAGCAGCTTAGGGGCGGGGGGGAATCTCTACGAGCAGTACTTC.

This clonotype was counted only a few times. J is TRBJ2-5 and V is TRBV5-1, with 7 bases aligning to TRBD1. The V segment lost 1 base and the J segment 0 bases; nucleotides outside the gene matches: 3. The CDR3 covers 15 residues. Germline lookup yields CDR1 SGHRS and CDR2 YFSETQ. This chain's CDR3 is CASSLWTGHQETQYF. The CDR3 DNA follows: TGCGCCAGCAGCTTGTGGACAGGTCACCAAGAGACCCAGTACTTC.

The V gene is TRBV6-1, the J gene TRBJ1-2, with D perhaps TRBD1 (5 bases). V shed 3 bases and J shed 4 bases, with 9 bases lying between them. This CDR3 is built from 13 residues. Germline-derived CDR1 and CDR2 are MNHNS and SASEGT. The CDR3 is CASSDIGGYGYTF. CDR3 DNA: TGTGCCAGCAGTGATATTGGGGGCTATGGCTACACCTTC.

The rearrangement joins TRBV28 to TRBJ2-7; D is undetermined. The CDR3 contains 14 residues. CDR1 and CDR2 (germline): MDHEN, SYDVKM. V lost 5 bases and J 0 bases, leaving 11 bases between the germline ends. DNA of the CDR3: TGTGCCAGCAGTACGTGGTCGAACTCCTACGAGCAGTACTTC. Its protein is CASSTWSNSYEQYF.

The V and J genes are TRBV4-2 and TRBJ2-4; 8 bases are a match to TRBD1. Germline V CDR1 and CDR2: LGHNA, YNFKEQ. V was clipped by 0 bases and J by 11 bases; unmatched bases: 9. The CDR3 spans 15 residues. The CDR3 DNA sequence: TGTGCCAGCAGCCAAGAACGGGACAGGTCCTTCTTTCAGTACTTC. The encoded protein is CASSQERDRSFFQYF.

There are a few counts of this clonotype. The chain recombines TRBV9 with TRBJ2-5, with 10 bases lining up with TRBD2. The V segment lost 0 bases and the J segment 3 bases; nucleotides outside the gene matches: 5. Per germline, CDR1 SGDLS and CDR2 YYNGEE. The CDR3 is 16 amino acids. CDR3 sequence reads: CASSVGLAGLEETQYF. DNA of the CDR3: TGTGCCAGCAGCGTAGGACTAGCGGGTTTGGAAGAGACCCAGTACTTC.

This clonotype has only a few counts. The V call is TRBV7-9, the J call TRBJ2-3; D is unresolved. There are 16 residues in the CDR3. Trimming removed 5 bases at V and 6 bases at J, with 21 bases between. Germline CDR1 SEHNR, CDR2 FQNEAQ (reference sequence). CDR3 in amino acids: CASSLRAGATLDTQYF. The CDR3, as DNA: TGTGCCAGCAGCCTCCGCGCAGGTGCCACGTTGGATACGCAGTATTTT.

In nucleotides, the CDR3 is TGCGCCAGCAGCTTGGATGTTAACAGGGGTAGTACAGATACGCAGTATTTT. Translating gives CASSLDVNRGSTDTQYF. The J gene is TRBJ2-3, the V gene TRBV5-1, with 7 positions matching TRBD1. Germline V gene lookup returns CDR1 SGHRS and CDR2 YFSETQ. V was pared by 0 bases and J by 3 bases, with 10 bases of the junction left unmatched. This CDR3 region has 17 residues.

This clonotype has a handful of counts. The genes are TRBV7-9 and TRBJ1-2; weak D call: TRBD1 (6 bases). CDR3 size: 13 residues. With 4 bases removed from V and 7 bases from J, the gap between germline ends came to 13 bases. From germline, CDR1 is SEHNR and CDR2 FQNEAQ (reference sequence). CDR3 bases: TGTGCCAGCAGCTCACAGGGAAAAGGTGGCTACACCTTC. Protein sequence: CASSSQGKGGYTF.

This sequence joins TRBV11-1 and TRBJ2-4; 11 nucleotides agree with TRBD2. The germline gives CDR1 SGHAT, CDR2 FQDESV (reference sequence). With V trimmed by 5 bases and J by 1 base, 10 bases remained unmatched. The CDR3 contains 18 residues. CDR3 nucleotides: TGTGCCAGCAGCCAACTAGCGGGAGACCTCTGGGCCAAAAACATTCAGTACTTC. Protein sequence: CASSQLAGDLWAKNIQYF.

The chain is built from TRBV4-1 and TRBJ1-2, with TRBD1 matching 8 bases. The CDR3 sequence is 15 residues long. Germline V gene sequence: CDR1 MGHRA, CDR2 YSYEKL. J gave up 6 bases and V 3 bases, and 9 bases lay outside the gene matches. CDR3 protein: CASSQPRTGWHGYTF. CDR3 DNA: TGCGCCAGCAGCCAGCCGAGGACAGGGTGGCATGGCTACACCTTC.